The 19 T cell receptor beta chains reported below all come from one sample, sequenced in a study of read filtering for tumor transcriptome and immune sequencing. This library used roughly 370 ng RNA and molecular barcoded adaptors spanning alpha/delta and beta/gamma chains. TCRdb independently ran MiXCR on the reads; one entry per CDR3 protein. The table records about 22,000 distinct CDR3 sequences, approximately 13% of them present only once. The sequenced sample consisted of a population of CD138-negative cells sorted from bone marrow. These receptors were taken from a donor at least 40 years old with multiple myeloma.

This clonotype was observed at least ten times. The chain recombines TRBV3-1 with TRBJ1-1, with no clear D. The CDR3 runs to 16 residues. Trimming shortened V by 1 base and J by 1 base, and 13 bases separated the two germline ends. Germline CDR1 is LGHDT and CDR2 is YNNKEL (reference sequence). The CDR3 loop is CASSQGILAGNTEAFF. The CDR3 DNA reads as TGTGCCAGCAGCCAAGGAATACTGGCAGGGAACACTGAAGCTTTCTTT. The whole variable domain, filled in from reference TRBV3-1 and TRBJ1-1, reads DTAVSQTPKYLVTQMGNDKSIKCEQNLGHDTMYWYKQDSKKFLKIMFSYNNKELIINETVPNRFSPKSPDKAHLNLHINSLELGDSAVYFCASSQGILAGNTEAFFGQGTRLTVV.

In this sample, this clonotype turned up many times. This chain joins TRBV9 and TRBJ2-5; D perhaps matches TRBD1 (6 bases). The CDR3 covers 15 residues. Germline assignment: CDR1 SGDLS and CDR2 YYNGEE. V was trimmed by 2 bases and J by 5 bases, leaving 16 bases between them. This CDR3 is CASSVTGSYRETQYF. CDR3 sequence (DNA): TGTGCCAGCAGCGTCACAGGGTCTTATAGGGAGACCCAGTACTTC.

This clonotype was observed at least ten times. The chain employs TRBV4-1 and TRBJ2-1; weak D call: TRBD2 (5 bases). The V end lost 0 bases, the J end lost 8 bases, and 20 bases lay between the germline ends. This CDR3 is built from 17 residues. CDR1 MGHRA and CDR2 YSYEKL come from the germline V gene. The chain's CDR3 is CASSQDPPRGLADEQFF. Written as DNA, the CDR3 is TGCGCCAGCAGCCAAGATCCGCCTCGGGGATTAGCCGATGAGCAGTTCTTC.

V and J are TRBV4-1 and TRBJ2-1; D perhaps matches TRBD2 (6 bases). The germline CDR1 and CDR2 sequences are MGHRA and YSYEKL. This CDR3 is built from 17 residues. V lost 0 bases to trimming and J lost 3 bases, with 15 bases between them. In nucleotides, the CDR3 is TGCGCCAGCAGCCAAGAATCCCTGGCTAGCGACTACAATGAGCAGTTCTTC. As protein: CASSQESLASDYNEQFF.

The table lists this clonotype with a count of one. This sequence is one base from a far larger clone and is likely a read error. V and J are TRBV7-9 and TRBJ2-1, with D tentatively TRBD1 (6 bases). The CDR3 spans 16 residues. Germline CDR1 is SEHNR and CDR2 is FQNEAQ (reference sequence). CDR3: CASSPEGGRYYNKQFF. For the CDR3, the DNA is TGTGCCAGCAGCCCCGAAGGGGGTCGGTACTACAATAAGCAGTTCTTC.

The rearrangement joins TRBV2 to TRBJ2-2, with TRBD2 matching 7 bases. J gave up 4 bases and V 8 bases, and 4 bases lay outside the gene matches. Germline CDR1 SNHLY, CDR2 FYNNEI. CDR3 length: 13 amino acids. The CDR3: CASGTTLTGELFF. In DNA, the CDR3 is TGTGCCAGCGGGACTACCCTCACCGGGGAGCTGTTTTTT.

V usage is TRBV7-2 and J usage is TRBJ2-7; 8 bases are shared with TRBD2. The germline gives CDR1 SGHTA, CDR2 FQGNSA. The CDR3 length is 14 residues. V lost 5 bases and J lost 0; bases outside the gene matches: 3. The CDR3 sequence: CASSRGGSSYEQYF. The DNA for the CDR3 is TGTGCCAGCAGCCGGGGGGGAAGCTCCTACGAGCAGTACTTC.

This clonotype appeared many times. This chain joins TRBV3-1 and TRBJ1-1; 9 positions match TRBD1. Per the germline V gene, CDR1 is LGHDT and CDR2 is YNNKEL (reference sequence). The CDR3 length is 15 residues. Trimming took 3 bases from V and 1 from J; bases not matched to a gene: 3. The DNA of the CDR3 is TGTGCCAGCAGCCAGCCGGGACAGGGGAACACTGAAGCTTTCTTT. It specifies CASSQPGQGNTEAFF.

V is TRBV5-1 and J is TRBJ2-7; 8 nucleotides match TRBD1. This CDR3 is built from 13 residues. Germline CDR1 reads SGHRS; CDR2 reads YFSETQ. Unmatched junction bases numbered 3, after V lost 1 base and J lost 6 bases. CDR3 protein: CASSLSDRGEQYF. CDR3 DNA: TGCGCCAGCAGCTTGTCTGACAGGGGCGAGCAGTACTTC.

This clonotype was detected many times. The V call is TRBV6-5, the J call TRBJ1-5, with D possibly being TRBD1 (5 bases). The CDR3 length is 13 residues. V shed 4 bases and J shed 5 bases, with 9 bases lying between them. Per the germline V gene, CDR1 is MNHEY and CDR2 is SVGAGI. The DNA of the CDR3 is TGTGCCAGCAGTTTGGCCAGGGATCAGCCCCAGCATTTT. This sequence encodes CASSLARDQPQHF.

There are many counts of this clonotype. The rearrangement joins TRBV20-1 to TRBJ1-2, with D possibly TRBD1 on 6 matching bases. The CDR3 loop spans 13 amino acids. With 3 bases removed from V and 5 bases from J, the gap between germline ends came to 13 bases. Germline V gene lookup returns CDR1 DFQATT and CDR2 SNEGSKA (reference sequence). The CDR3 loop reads CSASPGARYGYTF. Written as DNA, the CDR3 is TGCAGTGCTAGCCCAGGGGCTAGGTATGGCTACACCTTC.

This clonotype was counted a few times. The DNA for the CDR3 is TGCAGTGCTCCCGGGACTAGTGGATTCGTGGGTGAGCAGTTCTTC. Translating gives CSAPGTSGFVGEQFF. The chain combines TRBV20-1 with TRBJ2-1; TRBD2 matches 8 bases. Losses at the gene ends were 5 bases for V and 9 bases for J; bases not matched to a gene: 15. CDR1 DFQATT and CDR2 SNEGSKA come from the germline V gene (reference sequence). This CDR3 has 15 amino acids.

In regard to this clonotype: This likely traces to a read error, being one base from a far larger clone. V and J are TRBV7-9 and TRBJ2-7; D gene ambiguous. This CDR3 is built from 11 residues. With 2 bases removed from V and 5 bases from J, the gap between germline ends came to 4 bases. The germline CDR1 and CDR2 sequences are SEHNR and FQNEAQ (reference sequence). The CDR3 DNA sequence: TGTGCCAGCAGCTTATATGACGAGCAGTACTTC. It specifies CASSLYDEQYF. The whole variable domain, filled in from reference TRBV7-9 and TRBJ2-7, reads DTGVSQNPRHKITKRGQNVTFRCDPISEHNRLYWYRQTLGQGPEFLTYFQNEAQLEKSRLLSDRFSAERPKGSFSTLEIQRTEQGDSAMYLCASSLYDEQYFGPGTRLTVT.

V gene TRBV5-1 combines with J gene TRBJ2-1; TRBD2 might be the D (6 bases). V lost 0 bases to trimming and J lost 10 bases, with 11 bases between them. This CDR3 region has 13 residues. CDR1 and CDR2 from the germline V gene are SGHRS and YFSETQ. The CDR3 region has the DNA TGCGCCAGCAGCTTGGGGGGGGAAGGCGAGCAGTTCTTC. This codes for CASSLGGEGEQFF.

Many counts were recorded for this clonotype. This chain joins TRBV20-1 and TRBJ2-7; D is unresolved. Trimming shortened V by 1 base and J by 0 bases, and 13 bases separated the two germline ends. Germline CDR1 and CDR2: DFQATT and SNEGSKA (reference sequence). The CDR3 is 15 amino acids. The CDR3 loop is CSARGAVSSSYEQYF. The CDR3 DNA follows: TGCAGTGCTAGAGGTGCGGTCTCTAGCTCCTACGAGCAGTACTTC.

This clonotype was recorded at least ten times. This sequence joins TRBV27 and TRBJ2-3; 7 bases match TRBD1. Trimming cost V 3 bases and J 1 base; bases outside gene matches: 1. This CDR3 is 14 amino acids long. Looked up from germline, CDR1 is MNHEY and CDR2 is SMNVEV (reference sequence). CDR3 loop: CASSLGTGTDTQYF. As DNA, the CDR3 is TGTGCCAGCAGTTTGGGGACAGGCACAGATACGCAGTATTTT.

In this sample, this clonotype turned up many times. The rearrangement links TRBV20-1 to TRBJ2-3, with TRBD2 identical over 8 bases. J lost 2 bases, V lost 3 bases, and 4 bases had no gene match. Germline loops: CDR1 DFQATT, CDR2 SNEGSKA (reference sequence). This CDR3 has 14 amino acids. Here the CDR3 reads CSARLAGITDTQYF. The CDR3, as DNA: TGCAGTGCTAGGTTAGCGGGAATCACAGATACGCAGTATTTT.

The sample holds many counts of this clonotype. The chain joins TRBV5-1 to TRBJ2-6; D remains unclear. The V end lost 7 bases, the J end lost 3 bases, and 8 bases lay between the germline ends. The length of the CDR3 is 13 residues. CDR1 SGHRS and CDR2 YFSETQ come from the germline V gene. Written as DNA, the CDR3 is TGCGCCAGCCCCCCCCTTGGGGCCAACGTCCTGACTTTC. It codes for CASPPLGANVLTF.

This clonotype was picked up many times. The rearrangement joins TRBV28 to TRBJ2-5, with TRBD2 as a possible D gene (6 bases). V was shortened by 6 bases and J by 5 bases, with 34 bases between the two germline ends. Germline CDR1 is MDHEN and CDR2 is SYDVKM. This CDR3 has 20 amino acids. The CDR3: CASSLLKLSGGGSAGETQYF. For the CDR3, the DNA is TGTGCCAGCAGCCTCCTCAAACTATCAGGAGGAGGGAGTGCTGGGGAGACCCAGTACTTC.